Detailed here is one TCR beta chain. V shed 6 bases, J shed 5 bases, and the junction held 8 bases outside the gene matches. Germline CDR1 LGHDT, CDR2 YNNKEL (reference sequence). The CDR3 is 14 residues long. This record belongs to a study of blood T cell repertoires in COVID-19. The table came from immunoSEQ multiplex PCR; TCRdb's copy has only in-frame clones and leaves some out. The sample holds 150,000 to 200,000 clones, 85% to 90% seen once. The source material was peripheral blood. The chain carries TRBV3-1 (or the pseudogene TRBV3-2) and TRBJ2-5, with 8 bases aligning to TRBD2. The sequence was collected from a woman aged 60-70 years with COVID-19, enrolled during active disease. This CDR3 is CASSQTSARETQYF. The DNA for the CDR3 is TGTGCCAGCAGTCAGACTAGCGCCCGGGAGACCCAGTACTTC.